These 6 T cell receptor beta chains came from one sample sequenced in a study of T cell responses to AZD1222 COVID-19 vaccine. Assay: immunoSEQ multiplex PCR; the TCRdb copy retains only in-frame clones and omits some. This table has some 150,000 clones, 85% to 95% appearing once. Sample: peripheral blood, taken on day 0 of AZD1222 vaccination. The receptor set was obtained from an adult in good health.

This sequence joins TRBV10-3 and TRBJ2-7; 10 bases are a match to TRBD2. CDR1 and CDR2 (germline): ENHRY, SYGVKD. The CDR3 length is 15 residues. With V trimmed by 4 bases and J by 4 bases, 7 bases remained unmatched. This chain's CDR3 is CAISAGLAGVYEQYV. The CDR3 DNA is TGTGCCATCAGTGCGGGGCTAGCGGGAGTATACGAGCAGTACGTC.

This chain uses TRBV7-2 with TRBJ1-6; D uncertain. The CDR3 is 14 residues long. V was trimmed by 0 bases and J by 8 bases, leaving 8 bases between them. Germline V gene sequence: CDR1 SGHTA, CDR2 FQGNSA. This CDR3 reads CASSLARVDSPLHF. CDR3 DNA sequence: TGTGCCAGCAGCTTAGCGCGAGTGGATTCACCCCTCCACTTT.

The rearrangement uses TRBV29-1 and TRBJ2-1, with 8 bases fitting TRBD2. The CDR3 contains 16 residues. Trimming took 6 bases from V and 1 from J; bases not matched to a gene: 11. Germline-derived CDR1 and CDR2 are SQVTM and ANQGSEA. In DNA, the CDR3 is TGCAGCGTGTCCCCCCCCGGGAGGGTTTCCTACAATGAGCAGTTCTTC. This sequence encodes CSVSPPGRVSYNEQFF.

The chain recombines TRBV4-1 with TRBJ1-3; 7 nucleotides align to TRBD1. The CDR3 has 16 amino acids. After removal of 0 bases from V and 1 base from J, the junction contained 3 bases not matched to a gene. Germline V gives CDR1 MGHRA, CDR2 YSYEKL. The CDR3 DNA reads TGCGCCAGCAGCCAAGATGGGGGACAGTCTGGAAACACCATATATTTT. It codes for CASSQDGGQSGNTIYF.

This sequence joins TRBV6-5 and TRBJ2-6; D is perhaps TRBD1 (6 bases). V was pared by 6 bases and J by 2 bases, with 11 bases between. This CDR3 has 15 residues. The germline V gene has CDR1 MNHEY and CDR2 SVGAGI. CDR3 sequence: CASSYREAGANVLTF. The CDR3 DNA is TGTGCCAGCAGCTACAGGGAAGCTGGGGCCAACGTCCTGACTTTC.

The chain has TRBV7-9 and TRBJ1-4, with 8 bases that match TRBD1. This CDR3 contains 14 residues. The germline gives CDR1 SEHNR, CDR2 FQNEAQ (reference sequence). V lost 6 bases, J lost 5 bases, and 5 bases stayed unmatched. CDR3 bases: TGTGCCAGCAGACCACAGGGGGAGAATGAAAAACTGTTTTTT. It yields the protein CASRPQGENEKLFF. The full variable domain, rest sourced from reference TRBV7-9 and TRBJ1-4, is DTGVSQNPRHKITKRGQNVTFRCDPISEHNRLYWYRQTLGQGPEFLTYFQNEAQLEKSRLLSDRFSAERPKGSFSTLEIQRTEQGDSAMYLCASRPQGENEKLFFGSGTQLSVL.